Following are 29 T cell receptor beta chains from one sample sequenced in a study of T cells after yellow fever vaccination. Each CDR3 protein gets one entry after TCRdb re-called the 5' RACE reads with MiXCR. The sample lists 360,000 or so distinct CDR3 sequences; more than 9% were seen once. This specimen consisted of PBMCs, obtained on the day of the first yellow fever vaccination. All receptors come from a man aged 18 to 29 who received the YFV17D yellow fever vaccine.

This sequence joins TRBV5-1 and TRBJ2-3, with a tentative D call TRBD1 (6 bases). Germline values: CDR1 SGHRS, CDR2 YFSETQ. With 4 bases removed from V and 6 bases from J, the gap between germline ends came to 21 bases. The CDR3 extends over 16 amino acids. The CDR3 DNA follows: TGCGCCAGCAGCCTCCGGACAGCGACTGCCGCGGATACGCAGTATTTT. Translating gives CASSLRTATAADTQYF. Full variable domain (rest looked up from reference TRBV5-1 and TRBJ2-3): KAGVTQTPRYLIKTRGQQVTLSCSPISGHRSVSWYQQTPGQGLQFLFEYFSETQRNKGNFPGRFSGRQFSNSRSEMNVSTLELGDSALYLCASSLRTATAADTQYFGPGTRLTVL.

This clonotype has a handful of counts. V and J are TRBV15 and TRBJ1-6; no reliable D call. Germline V gene sequence: CDR1 LNHNV, CDR2 YYDKDF (reference sequence). The length of the CDR3 is 15 residues. The V and J ends lost 7 bases and 0 bases respectively, with 10 bases between them. CDR3 protein: CATTGSSSYNSPLHF. In DNA form, the CDR3 reads TGTGCCACCACCGGCAGTAGCTCCTATAATTCACCCCTCCACTTT. Combining the CDR3 with reference TRBV15 and TRBJ1-6 gives the whole variable domain DAMVIQNPRYQVTQFGKPVTLSCSQTLNHNVMYWYQQKSSQAPKLLFHYYDKDFNNEADTPDNFQSRRPNTSFCFLDIRSPGLGDTAMYLCATTGSSSYNSPLHFGNGTRLTVT.

The chain combines TRBV20-1 with TRBJ1-1; possibly TRBD1 for D (5 bases). CDR1 is DFQATT and CDR2 is SNEGSKA in the germline V gene (reference sequence). This CDR3 comprises 16 residues. V was shortened by 2 bases and J by 0 bases, with 16 bases between the two germline ends. CDR3 bases: TGCAGTGCTAGACCCGCAGGGAGGATCATGAACACTGAAGCTTTCTTT. Protein product: CSARPAGRIMNTEAFF.

This rearrangement joins TRBV10-2 to TRBJ2-5; no firm D call. Germline V CDR1 and CDR2: WSHSY, SAAADI. This CDR3 comprises 16 residues. V shed 4 bases and J shed 2 bases, with 17 bases lying between them. In nucleotides, the CDR3 is TGCGCCAGCAGTGGGGATAGAGGTCTGTATCAAGAGACCCAGTACTTC. It specifies CASSGDRGLYQETQYF.

The sample holds a few counts of this clonotype. This chain connects TRBV6-2 or TRBV6-3 to TRBJ1-5; D perhaps matches TRBD1 (5 bases). Germline V CDR1 and CDR2: MNHEY, SVGEGT. The CDR3 has 16 amino acids. V lost 9 bases and J lost 5, with 23 bases in between. The DNA for the CDR3 is TGTGCCAGTAATTTTCGGCTAAACAGGCACGATCAGCCCCAGCATTTT. As protein: CASNFRLNRHDQPQHF.

V and J are TRBV2 and TRBJ2-7, with D tentatively TRBD2 (6 bases). With 7 bases removed from V and 0 bases from J, the gap between germline ends came to 10 bases. The CDR3 is made up of 13 amino acids. Per the germline V gene, CDR1 is SNHLY and CDR2 is FYNNEI. CDR3 sequence reads: CASIGGFSYEQYV. The CDR3 DNA is TGTGCCAGCATCGGGGGATTCTCCTACGAGCAGTACGTC.

This clonotype was counted many times. The J gene is TRBJ2-5, the V gene TRBV5-1; TRBD1 matches 7 bases. Germline CDR1 is SGHRS and CDR2 is YFSETQ. The CDR3 covers 17 residues. V lost 0 bases and J lost 1; bases outside the gene matches: 9. CDR3 region: CASSLGILGTAQETQYF. CDR3 DNA sequence: TGCGCCAGCAGCTTGGGCATCCTCGGGACAGCCCAAGAGACCCAGTACTTC.

The CDR3 loop reads CASSSLTRGSYNEQFF. The DNA of the CDR3 is TGTGCCAGCAGTTCTCTGACTAGGGGCTCCTACAATGAGCAGTTCTTC. V gene TRBV27 combines with J gene TRBJ2-1; D might be TRBD2 (6 bases). The CDR3 has 16 residues. Germline V gene data show CDR1 as MNHEY and CDR2 as SMNVEV (reference sequence). The ends were cut back, 4 bases at V and 0 bases at J, with 13 bases in the middle.

This chain joins TRBV27 and TRBJ2-7; TRBD1 agrees at 9 bases. The ends lost 5 bases at V and 6 bases at J; junction bases unmatched: 11. The V gene's germline CDR1 is MNHEY and CDR2 SMNVEV (reference sequence). CDR3 size: 15 residues. This CDR3 is CASSPHRDRVREQYV. The CDR3 DNA is TGTGCCAGCAGTCCACACCGGGACAGGGTTCGCGAGCAGTACGTC.

In its sample, this clonotype was seen a few times. The genes are TRBV5-1 and TRBJ1-5, with D unresolved. Germline assignment: CDR1 SGHRS and CDR2 YFSETQ. The CDR3 length is 15 residues. V was shortened by 1 base and J by 3 bases, with 11 bases between the two germline ends. The CDR3 DNA reads as TGCGCCAGCAGCTTGTTAGGGTTGGACAATCAGCCCCAGCATTTT. Amino acid sequence: CASSLLGLDNQPQHF.

This clonotype was seen a few times. V is TRBV28 and J is TRBJ1-4, with D possibly matching TRBD1 (5 bases). The CDR3 consists of 14 residues. V was clipped by 4 bases and J by 6 bases, with 12 bases between them. CDR1 and CDR2 (germline): MDHEN, SYDVKM. The CDR3 here is CASSSGGEDEKLFF. The CDR3 DNA reads TGTGCCAGCAGTTCCGGGGGGGAGGATGAAAAACTGTTTTTT.

The chain has TRBV20-1 and TRBJ1-5; D call uncertain. The CDR3 covers 15 residues. Germline V gene data show CDR1 as DFQATT and CDR2 as SNEGSKA (reference sequence). Trimming shortened V by 6 bases and J by 2 bases, and 17 bases separated the two germline ends. The CDR3 sequence: CSALRMVGGNQPQHF. CDR3 coding DNA: TGCAGTGCCTTACGCATGGTGGGCGGCAATCAGCCCCAGCATTTT.

This rearrangement joins TRBV25-1 to TRBJ1-2; D gene uncertain. This CDR3 has 15 amino acids. V was pared by 3 bases and J by 3 bases, with 14 bases between. Germline V gene data show CDR1 as MGHDK and CDR2 as SYGVNS. The CDR3 nucleotides are TGTGCCAGCAGTGACCCCGCGGCCGCGTACTATGGCTACACCTTC. This encodes CASSDPAAAYYGYTF.

A few counts support this clonotype. CDR3 bases: TGTGCCAGCAGCTTGGACTTAGGGGGTCCAGAGACCCAGTACTTC. Translating it yields CASSLDLGGPETQYF. V gene TRBV5-6 combines with J gene TRBJ2-5, with TRBD1 as a possible D gene (6 bases). The length of the CDR3 is 15 residues. V lost 0 bases to trimming and J lost 4 bases, with 13 bases between them. CDR1 SGHDT and CDR2 YYEEEE come from the germline V gene.

V and J are TRBV29-1 and TRBJ2-3, with 7 bases fitting TRBD1. V was clipped by 4 bases and J by 4 bases; unmatched bases: 20. CDR3 length equals 18 residues. Germline V gives CDR1 SQVTM, CDR2 ANQGSEA. CDR3 DNA sequence: TGCAGCGTTGGCGTGGGATTTGGCTTTGAGGGGGCCCCAGATACGCAGTATTTT. It encodes CSVGVGFGFEGAPDTQYF.

This clonotype was picked up a small number of times. The rearrangement uses TRBV7-9 and TRBJ2-1; 9 bases agree with TRBD1. V trimming: 6 bases; J trimming: 9 bases; junction bases outside the gene matches: 12. CDR3 length equals 15 residues. Germline V gene sequence: CDR1 SEHNR, CDR2 FQNEAQ (reference sequence). The chain's CDR3 is CASSMTGTGIGEQFF. CDR3 nucleotides: TGTGCCAGCAGTATGACCGGGACAGGGATCGGTGAGCAGTTCTTC.

In its sample, this clonotype was seen a few times. The rearrangement links TRBV4-3 to TRBJ2-1, with D hard to call. The CDR3 spans 16 residues. V lost 0 bases, J lost 0 bases, and 9 bases lay in between. The germline gives CDR1 LGHNA, CDR2 YSLEER. CDR3 residues: CASSQEILSSYNEQFF. The CDR3 nucleotides read TGCGCCAGCAGCCAAGAAATCCTCAGCTCCTACAATGAGCAGTTCTTC.

The genes are TRBV28 and TRBJ2-4; 7 bases agree with TRBD1. V was pared by 6 bases and J by 0 bases, with 2 bases of the junction left unmatched. The CDR3 length is 14 residues. Germline V gene sequence: CDR1 MDHEN, CDR2 SYDVKM. The DNA of the CDR3 is TGTGCCAGCAGACAGGGGCTAGCCAAAAACATTCAGTACTTC. Protein sequence: CASRQGLAKNIQYF.

The chain has TRBV7-8 and TRBJ2-1, with 7 bases lining up with TRBD1. J gave up 6 bases and V 2 bases, and 7 bases lay outside the gene matches. This CDR3 comprises 15 residues. In germline, CDR1 is SGHVS, CDR2 FQNEAQ. CDR3 in amino acids: CASSLIQGQGNEQFF. As DNA, the CDR3 is TGTGCCAGCAGCTTAATACAGGGGCAGGGCAATGAGCAGTTCTTC.

The chain is built from TRBV4-3 and TRBJ2-2; D call uncertain. The CDR3 totals 18 residues. V was clipped by 1 base and J by 0 bases, with 15 bases between them. CDR1 is LGHNA and CDR2 is YSLEER in the germline V gene. The CDR3 here is CASSQGPPAYSNTGELFF. The CDR3 region has the DNA TGCGCCAGCAGCCAAGGGCCACCGGCTTACTCGAACACCGGGGAGCTGTTTTTT.

This clonotype was seen more than once but under ten times. J is TRBJ1-1 and V is TRBV12-3 or TRBV12-4, with 7 bases identical to TRBD1. V dropped 5 bases and J dropped 4; count of bases not matched to a gene: 4. This CDR3 comprises 13 residues. CDR3 in DNA: TGTGCCAGCAGTGCGACAGGGACCACTGAAGCTTTCTTT. Protein product: CASSATGTTEAFF.

This clonotype was seen only a few times. The chain recombines TRBV7-9 with TRBJ1-1, with D possibly matching TRBD1 (6 bases). This CDR3 has 13 amino acids. V lost 5 bases and J lost 8, with 15 bases in between. In germline, CDR1 is SEHNR, CDR2 FQNEAQ (reference sequence). CDR3 coding DNA: TGTGCCAGCAGCCTTAACCCAGGGGACGAAGCTTTCTTT. Its protein product is CASSLNPGDEAFF.

The V call is TRBV6-5, the J call TRBJ2-3; TRBD2 agrees at 7 bases. Germline values: CDR1 MNHEY, CDR2 SVGAGI. The V segment lost 4 bases and the J segment 5 bases; nucleotides outside the gene matches: 6. This CDR3 region has 14 residues. In nucleotides, the CDR3 is TGTGCCAGCAGTTTTGGGATAGCGGGAGATACGCAGTATTTT. It is translated as CASSFGIAGDTQYF.

This clonotype was recorded a few times. The J gene is TRBJ2-7, the V gene TRBV18; 8 bases are a match to TRBD1. The CDR3 is made up of 14 amino acids. The J segment lost 3 bases and the V segment lost 5 bases, leaving 6 bases of the junction unmatched. In germline, CDR1 is KGHSH, CDR2 LQKENI. The CDR3 sequence: CASSTSGTGYEQYV. For the CDR3, the DNA is TGTGCCAGCTCAACTTCTGGGACAGGCTACGAGCAGTACGTC.

This clonotype was found many times. This CDR3 reads CASSWTGGETQYF. In DNA, the CDR3 is TGCGCCAGCAGCTGGACAGGGGGAGAGACCCAGTACTTC. This rearrangement joins TRBV5-1 to TRBJ2-5; 10 bases are shared with TRBD1. In germline, CDR1 is SGHRS, CDR2 YFSETQ. This CDR3 region has 13 residues. The ends lost 3 bases at V and 4 bases at J; junction bases unmatched: 0.

This clonotype was detected only a few times. V gene TRBV7-9 combines with J gene TRBJ1-1, with a weak D call TRBD1 (5 bases). Germline CDR1 SEHNR, CDR2 FQNEAQ (reference sequence). This CDR3 contains 14 residues. Trimming took 4 bases from V and 3 from J, leaving 12 bases between them. CDR3 residues: CASSSTTGDTEAFF. The CDR3 DNA follows: TGTGCCAGCAGCTCAACGACGGGGGACACTGAAGCTTTCTTT.

This sequence joins TRBV15 and TRBJ1-5; D may be TRBD1 (6 bases). The germline V gene has CDR1 LNHNV and CDR2 YYDKDF (reference sequence). CDR3 size: 15 residues. V shed 5 bases and J shed 7 bases, with 18 bases lying between them. The CDR3 DNA is TGTGCCACCAGCCGCCAGGGAGGGGGAGGACAGCCCCAGCATTTT. Its translation: CATSRQGGGGQPQHF.

The chain links TRBV5-1 to TRBJ2-3, with TRBD2 matching over 16 bases. V gave up 10 bases and J gave up 3 bases; unmatched junction bases: 8. CDR3 length equals 16 residues. Germline V lookup: CDR1 SGHRS, CDR2 YFSETQ. The DNA of the CDR3 is TGCGCCGGAGGGACTAGCGGGGGGGCTCGAACAGATACGCAGTATTTT. Protein: CAGGTSGGARTDTQYF.

The chain employs TRBV7-8 and TRBJ1-6; D is possibly TRBD1 (6 bases). Germline V lookup: CDR1 SGHVS, CDR2 FQNEAQ. The V end lost 1 base, the J end lost 8 bases, and 9 bases lay between the germline ends. The CDR3 has 14 residues. The CDR3 DNA follows: TGTGCCAGCAGCTTAGAAGGGGGGGATTCACCCCTCCACTTT. Translating gives CASSLEGGDSPLHF.